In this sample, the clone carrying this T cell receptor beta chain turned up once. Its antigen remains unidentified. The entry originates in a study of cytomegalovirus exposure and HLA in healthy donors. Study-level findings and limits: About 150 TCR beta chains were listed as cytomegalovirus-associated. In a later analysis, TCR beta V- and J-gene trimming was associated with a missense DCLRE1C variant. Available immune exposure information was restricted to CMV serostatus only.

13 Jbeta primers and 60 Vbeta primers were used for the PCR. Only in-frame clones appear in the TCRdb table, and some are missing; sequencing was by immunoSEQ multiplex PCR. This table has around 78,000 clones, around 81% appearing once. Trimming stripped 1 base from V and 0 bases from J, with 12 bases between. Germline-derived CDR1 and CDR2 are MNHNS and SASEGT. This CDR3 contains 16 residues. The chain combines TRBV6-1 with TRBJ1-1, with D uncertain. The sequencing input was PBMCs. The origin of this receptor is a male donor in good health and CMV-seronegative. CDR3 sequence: CASSEVAGKMNTEAFF. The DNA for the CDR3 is TGTGCCAGCAGTGAAGTGGCAGGAAAGATGAACACTGAAGCTTTCTTT.